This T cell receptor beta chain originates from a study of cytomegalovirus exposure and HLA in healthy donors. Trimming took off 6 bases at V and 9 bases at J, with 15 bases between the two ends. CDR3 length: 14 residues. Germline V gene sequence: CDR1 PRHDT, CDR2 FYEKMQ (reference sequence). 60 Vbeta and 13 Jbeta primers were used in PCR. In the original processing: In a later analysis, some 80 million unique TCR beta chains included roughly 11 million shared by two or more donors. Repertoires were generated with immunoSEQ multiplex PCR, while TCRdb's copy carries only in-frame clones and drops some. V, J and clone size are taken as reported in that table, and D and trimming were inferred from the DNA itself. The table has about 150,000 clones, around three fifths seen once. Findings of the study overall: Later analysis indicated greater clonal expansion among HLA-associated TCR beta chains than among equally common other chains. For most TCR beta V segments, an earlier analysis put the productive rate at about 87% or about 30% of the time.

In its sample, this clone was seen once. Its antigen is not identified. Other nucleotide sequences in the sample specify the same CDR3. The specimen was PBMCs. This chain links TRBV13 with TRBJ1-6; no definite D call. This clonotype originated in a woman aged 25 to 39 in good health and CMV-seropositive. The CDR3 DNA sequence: TGTGCCAGCAGTTCGGGGAGGAGTAGTTCACCCCTCCACTTT. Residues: CASSSGRSSSPLHF.